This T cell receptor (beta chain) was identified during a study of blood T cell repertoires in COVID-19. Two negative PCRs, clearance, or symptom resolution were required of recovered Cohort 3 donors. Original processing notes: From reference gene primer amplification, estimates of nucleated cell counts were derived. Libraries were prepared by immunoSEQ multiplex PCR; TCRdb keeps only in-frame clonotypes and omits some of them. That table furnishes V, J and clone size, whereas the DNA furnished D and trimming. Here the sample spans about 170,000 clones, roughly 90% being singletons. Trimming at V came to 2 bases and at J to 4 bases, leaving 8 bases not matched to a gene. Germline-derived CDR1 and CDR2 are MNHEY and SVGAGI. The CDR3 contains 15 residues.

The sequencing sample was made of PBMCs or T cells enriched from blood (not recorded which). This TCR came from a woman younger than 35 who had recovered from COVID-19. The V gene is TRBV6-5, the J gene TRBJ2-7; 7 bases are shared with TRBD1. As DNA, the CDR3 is TGTGCCAGCAGTTACCAGCCCGGGACAGTTTACGAGCAGTACTTC. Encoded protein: CASSYQPGTVYEQYF.